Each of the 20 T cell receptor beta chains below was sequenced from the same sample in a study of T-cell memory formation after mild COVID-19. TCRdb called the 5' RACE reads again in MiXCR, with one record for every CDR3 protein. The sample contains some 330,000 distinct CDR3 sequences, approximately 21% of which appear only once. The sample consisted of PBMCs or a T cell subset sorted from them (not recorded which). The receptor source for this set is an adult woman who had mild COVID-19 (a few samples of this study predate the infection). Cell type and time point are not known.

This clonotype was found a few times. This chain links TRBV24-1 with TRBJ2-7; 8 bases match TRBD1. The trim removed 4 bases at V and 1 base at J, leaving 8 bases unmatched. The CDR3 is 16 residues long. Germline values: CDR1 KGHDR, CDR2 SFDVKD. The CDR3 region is CATSDAGTGESYEQYF. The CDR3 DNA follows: TGTGCCACCAGTGACGCCGGGACAGGAGAATCCTACGAGCAGTACTTC.

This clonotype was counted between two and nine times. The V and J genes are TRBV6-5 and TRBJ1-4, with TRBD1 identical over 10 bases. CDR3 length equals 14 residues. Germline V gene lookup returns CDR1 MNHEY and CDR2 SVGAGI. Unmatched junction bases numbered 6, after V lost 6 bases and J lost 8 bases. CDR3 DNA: TGTGCCAGCAGGCGGGACAGGGGTTACGAAAAACTGTTTTTT. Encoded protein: CASRRDRGYEKLFF.

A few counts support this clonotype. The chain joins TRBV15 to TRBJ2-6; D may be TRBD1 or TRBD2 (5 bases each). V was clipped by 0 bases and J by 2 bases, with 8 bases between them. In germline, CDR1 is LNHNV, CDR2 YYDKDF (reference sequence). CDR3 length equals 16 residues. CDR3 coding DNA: TGTGCCACCAGCAGAGACCGGGGACCTGGGGCCAACGTCCTGACTTTC. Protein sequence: CATSRDRGPGANVLTF.

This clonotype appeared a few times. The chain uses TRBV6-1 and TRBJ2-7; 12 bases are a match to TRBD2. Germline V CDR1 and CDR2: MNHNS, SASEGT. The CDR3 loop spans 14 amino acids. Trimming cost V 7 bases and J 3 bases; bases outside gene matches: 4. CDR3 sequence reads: CASILTSGSYEQYF. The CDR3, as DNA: TGTGCCAGCATTTTGACTAGCGGGAGCTACGAGCAGTACTTC.

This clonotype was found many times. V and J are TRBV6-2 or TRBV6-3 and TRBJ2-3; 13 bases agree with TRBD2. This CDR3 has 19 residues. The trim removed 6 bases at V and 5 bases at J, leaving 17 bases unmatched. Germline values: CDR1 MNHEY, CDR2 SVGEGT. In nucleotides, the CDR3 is TGTGCCAGCAGCCCTACTAGCGGGAGGGCCGGTTATGTGGAAGATACGCAGTATTTT. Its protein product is CASSPTSGRAGYVEDTQYF.

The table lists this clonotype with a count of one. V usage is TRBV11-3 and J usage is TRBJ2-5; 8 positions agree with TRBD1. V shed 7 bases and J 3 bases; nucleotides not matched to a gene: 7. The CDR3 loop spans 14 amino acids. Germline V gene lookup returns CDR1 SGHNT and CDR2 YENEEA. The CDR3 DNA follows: TGTGCCAGCAACGACAGGGGTTGGGAAGAGACCCAGTACTTC. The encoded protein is CASNDRGWEETQYF.

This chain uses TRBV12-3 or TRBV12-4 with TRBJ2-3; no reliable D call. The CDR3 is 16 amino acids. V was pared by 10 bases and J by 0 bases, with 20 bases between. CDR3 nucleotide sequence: TGTGCCACCCCCCCGGTGCAGTGGCCGAGCACAGATACGCAGTATTTT. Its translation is CATPPVQWPSTDTQYF.

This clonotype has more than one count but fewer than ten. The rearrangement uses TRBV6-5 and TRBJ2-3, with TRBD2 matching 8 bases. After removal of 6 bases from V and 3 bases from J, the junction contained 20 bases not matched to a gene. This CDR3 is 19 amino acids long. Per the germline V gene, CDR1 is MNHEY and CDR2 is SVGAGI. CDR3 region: CASSPWAVRGGGPTDTQYF. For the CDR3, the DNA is TGTGCCAGCAGCCCCTGGGCCGTTCGGGGCGGGGGGCCTACAGATACGCAGTATTTT.

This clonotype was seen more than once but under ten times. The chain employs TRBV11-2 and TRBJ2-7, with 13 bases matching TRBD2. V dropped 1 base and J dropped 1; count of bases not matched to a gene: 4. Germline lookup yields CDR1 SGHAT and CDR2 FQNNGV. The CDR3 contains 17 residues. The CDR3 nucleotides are TGTGCCAGCAGCTTAGCGATGGGACTAGCGGGATCCTACGAGCAGTACTTC. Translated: CASSLAMGLAGSYEQYF.

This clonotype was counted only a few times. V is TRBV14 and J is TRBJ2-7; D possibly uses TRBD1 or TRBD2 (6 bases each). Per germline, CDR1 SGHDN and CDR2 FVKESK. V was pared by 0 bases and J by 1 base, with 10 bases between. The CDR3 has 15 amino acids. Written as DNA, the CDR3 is TGTGCCAGCAGCCAAGAATGGGGGGCATCCTACGAGCAGTACTTC. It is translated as CASSQEWGASYEQYF. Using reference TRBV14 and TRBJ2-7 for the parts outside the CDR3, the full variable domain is EAGVTQFPSHSVIEKGQTVTLRCDPISGHDNLYWYRRVMGKEIKFLLHFVKESKQDESGMPNNRFLAERTGGTYSTLKVQPAELEDSGVYFCASSQEWGASYEQYFGPGTRLTVT.

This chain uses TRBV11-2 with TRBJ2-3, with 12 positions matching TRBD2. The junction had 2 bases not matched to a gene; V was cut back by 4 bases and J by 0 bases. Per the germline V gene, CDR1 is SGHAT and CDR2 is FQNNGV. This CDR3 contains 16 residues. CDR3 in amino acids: CASSYLAGGSTDTQYF. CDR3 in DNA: TGTGCCAGCAGCTATCTAGCGGGGGGGAGCACAGATACGCAGTATTTT.

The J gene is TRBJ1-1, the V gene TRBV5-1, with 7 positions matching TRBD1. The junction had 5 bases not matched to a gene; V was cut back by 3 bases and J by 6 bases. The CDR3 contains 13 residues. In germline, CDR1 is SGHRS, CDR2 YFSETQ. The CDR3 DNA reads TGCGCCAGCAGCTCGACAGGGTTCGCTGAAGCTTTCTTT. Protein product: CASSSTGFAEAFF.

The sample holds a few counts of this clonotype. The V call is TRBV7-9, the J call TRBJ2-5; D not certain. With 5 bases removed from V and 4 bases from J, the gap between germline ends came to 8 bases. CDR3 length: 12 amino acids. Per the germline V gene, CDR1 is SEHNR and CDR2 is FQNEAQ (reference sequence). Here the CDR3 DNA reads TGTGCCAGCAGCCCGAGCTCAGAGACCCAGTACTTC. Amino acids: CASSPSSETQYF.

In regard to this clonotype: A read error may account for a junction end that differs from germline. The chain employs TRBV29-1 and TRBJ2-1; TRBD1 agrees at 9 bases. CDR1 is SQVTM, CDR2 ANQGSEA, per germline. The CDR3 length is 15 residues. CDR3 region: CSDEDQGTGWNEQFF. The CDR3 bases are TGCAGCGATGAAGATCAAGGGACAGGGTGGAATGAGCAGTTCTTC.

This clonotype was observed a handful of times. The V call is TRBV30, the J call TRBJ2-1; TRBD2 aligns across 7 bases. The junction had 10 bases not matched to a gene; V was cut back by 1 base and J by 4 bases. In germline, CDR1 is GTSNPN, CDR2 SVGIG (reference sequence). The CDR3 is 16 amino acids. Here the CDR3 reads CAWSGGRLADYNEQFF. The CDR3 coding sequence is TGTGCCTGGAGTGGGGGGAGGCTAGCGGATTACAATGAGCAGTTCTTC.

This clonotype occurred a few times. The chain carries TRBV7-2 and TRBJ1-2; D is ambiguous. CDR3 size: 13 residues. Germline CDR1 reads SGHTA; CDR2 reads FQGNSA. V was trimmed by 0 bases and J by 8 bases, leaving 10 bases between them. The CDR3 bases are TGTGCCAGCAGCTTAGCGTATGGTGGAGGCTACACCTTC. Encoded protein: CASSLAYGGGYTF. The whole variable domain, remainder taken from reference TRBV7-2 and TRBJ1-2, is GAGVSQSPSNKVTEKGKDVELRCDPISGHTALYWYRQSLGQGLEFLIYFQGNSAPDKSGLPSDRFSAERTGGSVSTLTIQRTQQEDSAVYLCASSLAYGGGYTFGSGTRLTVV.

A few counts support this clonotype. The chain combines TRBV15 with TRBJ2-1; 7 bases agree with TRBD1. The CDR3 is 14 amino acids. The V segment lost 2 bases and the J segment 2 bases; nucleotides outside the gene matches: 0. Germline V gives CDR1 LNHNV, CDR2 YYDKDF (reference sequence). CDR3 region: CATSRTGAYNEQFF. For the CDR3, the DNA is TGTGCCACCAGCAGAACAGGGGCCTACAATGAGCAGTTCTTC. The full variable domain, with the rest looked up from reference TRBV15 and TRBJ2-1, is DAMVIQNPRYQVTQFGKPVTLSCSQTLNHNVMYWYQQKSSQAPKLLFHYYDKDFNNEADTPDNFQSRRPNTSFCFLDIRSPGLGDTAMYLCATSRTGAYNEQFFGPGTRLTVL.

This CDR3 reads CASSYGGLGEDYEQYF. In nucleotides, the CDR3 is TGTGCCAGCAGTTACGGAGGTCTAGGGGAGGACTACGAGCAGTACTTC. The V gene is TRBV6-5, the J gene TRBJ2-7; D may be TRBD2 (6 bases). CDR1 is MNHEY, CDR2 SVGAGI, per germline. CDR3 size: 16 residues. The V end lost 2 bases, the J end lost 3 bases, and 17 bases lay between the germline ends.

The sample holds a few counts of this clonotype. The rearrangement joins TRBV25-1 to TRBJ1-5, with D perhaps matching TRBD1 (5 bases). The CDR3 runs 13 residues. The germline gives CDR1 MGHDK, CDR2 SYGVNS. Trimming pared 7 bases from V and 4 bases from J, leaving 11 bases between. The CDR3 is CASTAGTNQPQHF. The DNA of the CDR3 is TGTGCCAGCACCGCCGGGACGAATCAGCCCCAGCATTTT.

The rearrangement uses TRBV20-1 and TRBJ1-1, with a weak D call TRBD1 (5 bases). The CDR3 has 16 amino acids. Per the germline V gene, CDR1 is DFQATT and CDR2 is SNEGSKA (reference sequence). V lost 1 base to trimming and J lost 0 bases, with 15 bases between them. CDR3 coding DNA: TGCAGTGCTAGAGGGGACGGTGGATTAATGAACACTGAAGCTTTCTTT. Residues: CSARGDGGLMNTEAFF.